This T cell receptor (beta chain) was found in a study of graft-versus-host responses after intestinal transplantation. Study information: Following induction with anti-thymocyte globulin, all recipients were given tacrolimus and steroids for approximately 3 years. Findings and limits, study-wide: Peak circulating GvH clone levels were associated with early post-transplant HvG declines. Detected in recipient marrow were GvH clones, some of which were first observed in ileum or blood. Allografts of patients with graft-donor T cell macrochimerism showed high graft-versus-host to host-versus-graft clone ratios.

Here immunoSEQ multiplex PCR was the method, and the copy in TCRdb shows in-frame clones only, minus some. The sample yields under 150,000 clones, 90% to 95% seen once. About this clone itself: Its target is not known.

V lost 6 bases and J 0 bases, leaving 8 bases between the germline ends. The CDR3 runs to 13 residues. CDR1 is MDHEN and CDR2 is SYDVKM in the germline V gene. The sample consisted of unstimulated CD8+ T cells sorted from spleen or lymph node cells, taken before intestinal transplant. The rearrangement links TRBV28 to TRBJ1-1; no firm D call. The receptor was isolated from a human donor who received an intestinal transplant. The DNA of the CDR3 is TGTGCCAGCAGCTTACTAATGAACACTGAAGCTTTCTTT. As protein: CASSLLMNTEAFF.